Each of the 26 T cell receptor beta chains below was sequenced from the same sample in a study of CD8+ T cells in alopecia areata. Extracted RNA was reverse transcribed, and the resulting cDNA served as sequencing template. Assay used: immunoSEQ multiplex PCR; TCRdb lists only in-frame clones, some missing. The sample records 150,000 or so clones, under 60% being singletons. The specimen comprised CD8+ T cells sorted from blood, sampled at week 0. The origin of the receptors is a human donor with alopecia areata.

This clone showed up just a few times. Other DNA sequences within the sample encode an identical CDR3. The chain employs TRBV29-1 and TRBJ1-1, with D uncertain. The V end was cut by 1 base, the J end by 1 base, with 4 bases between. The CDR3 has 12 residues. Per germline, CDR1 SQVTM and CDR2 ANQGSEA. DNA for the CDR3: TGCAGCGTTGAAGGCGGGAACACTGAAGCTTTCTTT. Encoded protein: CSVEGGNTEAFF.

This clone was observed a single time. The chain uses TRBV9 and TRBJ2-1, with 11 bases lining up with TRBD2. Unmatched junction bases numbered 8, after V lost 4 bases and J lost 8 bases. The germline CDR1 and CDR2 sequences are SGDLS and YYNGEE. The CDR3 is 15 residues long. The CDR3, as DNA: TGTGCCAGCAGCCCACCTAGCGGGGGGCCCCATGAGCAGTTCTTC. Translated: CASSPPSGGPHEQFF.

A few counts support this clone. This rearrangement joins TRBV19 to TRBJ1-5; D is unresolved. Germline loops: CDR1 LNHDA, CDR2 SQIVND (reference sequence). Trimming removed 0 bases from V and 8 bases from J, with 8 bases in between. CDR3 length: 13 residues. The CDR3 is CASSIEVGEPQHF. For the CDR3, the DNA is TGTGCCAGTAGTATAGAGGTTGGGGAGCCCCAGCATTTT.

The chain recombines TRBV12-5 with TRBJ1-5; D gene ambiguous. The germline CDR1 and CDR2 sequences are LGHNT and FRNRAP. V lost 5 bases, J lost 9 bases, and 11 bases lay in between. The CDR3 is 12 residues long. The CDR3 protein is CASGQPTGPQHF. In DNA, the CDR3 is TGTGCTAGTGGTCAACCCACCGGGCCCCAGCATTTT.

In its sample, this clone was seen once. V usage is TRBV14 and J usage is TRBJ1-1, with 8 bases fitting TRBD1. The CDR3 runs 14 residues. Germline values: CDR1 SGHDN, CDR2 FVKESK. The trim removed 4 bases at V and 7 bases at J, leaving 8 bases unmatched. The CDR3 spells CASSPTRTGLEAFF. The CDR3 region has the DNA TGTGCCAGCAGCCCAACACGGACAGGGCTTGAAGCTTTCTTT.

The V gene is TRBV7-6, the J gene TRBJ2-3, with D tentatively TRBD1 or TRBD2 (5 bases each). The CDR3 has 13 residues. V was clipped by 4 bases and J by 6 bases, with 11 bases between them. From germline, CDR1 is SGHVS and CDR2 FNYEAQ. The CDR3 nucleotides read TGTGCCAGCAGCTGGGGGAGTGTGGATACGCAGTATTTT. This encodes CASSWGSVDTQYF.

This clone was counted only a few times. The chain carries TRBV2 and TRBJ2-3, with a weak D call TRBD2 (6 bases). Germline V gene sequence: CDR1 SNHLY, CDR2 FYNNEI. The CDR3 is 15 amino acids. Trimming took off 6 bases at V and 0 bases at J, with 13 bases between the two ends. CDR3: CASSGTQTSTDTQYF. The CDR3 nucleotides are TGTGCCAGCAGCGGGACTCAAACTAGCACAGATACGCAGTATTTT.

Here the CDR3 DNA reads TGTGCCAGTAGTATTTCGTTAGGGAGCGGCTACACCTTC. This sequence encodes CASSISLGSGYTF. This chain connects TRBV19 to TRBJ1-2; no clear D. Germline V lookup: CDR1 LNHDA, CDR2 SQIVND (reference sequence). V was trimmed by 3 bases and J by 8 bases, leaving 13 bases between them. The CDR3 totals 13 residues. Full variable domain (missing parts from reference TRBV19 and TRBJ1-2): DGGITQSPKYLFRKEGQNVTLSCEQNLNHDAMYWYRQDPGQGLRLIYYSQIVNDFQKGDIAEGYSVSREKKESFPLTVTSAQKNPTAFYLCASSISLGSGYTFGSGTRLTVV.

J is TRBJ2-2 and V is TRBV29-1; TRBD2 might be the D (5 bases). Trimming cost V 6 bases and J 5 bases, with 13 bases left between them. Germline loops: CDR1 SQVTM, CDR2 ANQGSEA. This CDR3 spans 13 amino acids. The CDR3 spells CSVGSKSTGELFF. The CDR3 DNA follows: TGCAGCGTGGGGAGTAAGTCGACCGGGGAGCTGTTTTTT.

This clone has more than one count but fewer than ten. DNA for the CDR3: TGTGCCAGCAGTTGGGACAGAGTGAACACTGAAGCTTTCTTT. Protein: CASSWDRVNTEAFF. This rearrangement joins TRBV27 to TRBJ1-1; 7 nucleotides align to TRBD1. The CDR3 extends over 14 amino acids. V lost 4 bases to trimming and J lost 0 bases; unmatched junction nucleotides: 2. Per the germline V gene, CDR1 is MNHEY and CDR2 is SMNVEV (reference sequence).

The CDR3 here is CATSRASGEQYF. CDR3 sequence (DNA): TGTGCCACCAGCAGAGCCTCGGGGGAGCAGTACTTC. This sequence joins TRBV15 and TRBJ2-7; a possible D gene is TRBD2 (5 bases). From germline, CDR1 is LNHNV and CDR2 YYDKDF (reference sequence). V was trimmed by 1 base and J by 7 bases, leaving 8 bases between them. CDR3 length equals 12 residues.

This clone was recorded once. This chain connects TRBV1 to TRBJ2-7; TRBD1 is the table's D call and was not checked against the DNA. TRBV1 is a recognized pseudogene. This CDR3 contains 15 residues. The CDR3 spells CTSSNQRQGVNEQYF. CDR3 bases: TGCACCAGCAGCAATCAACGACAGGGTGTAAACGAGCAGTACTTC.

This clone showed up just a few times. Within the sample, other DNA sequences also encode this same CDR3. The chain employs TRBV30 and TRBJ1-1; D possibly corresponds to TRBD1 (5 bases). The CDR3 contains 12 residues. V lost 5 bases to trimming and J lost 1 base, with 8 bases between them. Germline values: CDR1 GTSNPN, CDR2 SVGIG (reference sequence). DNA for the CDR3: TGTGCCTGGGGGCAGGGGAACACTGAAGCTTTCTTT. Residues: CAWGQGNTEAFF.

This clone was seen a few times. This chain uses TRBV28 with TRBJ2-7; 9 bases line up with TRBD1. CDR1 and CDR2 (germline): MDHEN, SYDVKM. V lost 5 bases, J lost 4 bases, and 15 bases stayed unmatched. This CDR3 spans 17 amino acids. For the CDR3, the DNA is TGTGCCAGCAGTCAACCGGGACAGGGTATAGGGTGGTACGAGCAGTACTTC. The encoded protein is CASSQPGQGIGWYEQYF.

The chain has TRBV9 and TRBJ1-1; tentatively, D is TRBD1 (5 bases). V lost 3 bases to trimming and J lost 4 bases, with 10 bases between them. From germline, CDR1 is SGDLS and CDR2 YYNGEE. This CDR3 is built from 13 residues. The CDR3 protein is CASSADGGTEAFF. Here the CDR3 DNA reads TGTGCCAGCAGCGCGGACGGGGGCACTGAAGCTTTCTTT.

The CDR3 region has the DNA TGTGCCTGGAGTGTACTAAGTACAAACAATGAGCAGTTCTTC. It encodes CAWSVLSTNNEQFF. This sequence joins TRBV30 and TRBJ2-1; D ambiguous. V gave up 0 bases and J gave up 5 bases, with 11 bases separating them. The CDR3 totals 14 residues. Germline V gives CDR1 GTSNPN, CDR2 SVGIG (reference sequence).

The chain has TRBV7-9 and TRBJ2-3; D may match TRBD1 or TRBD2 (5 bases each). V lost 2 bases and J 2 bases, leaving 11 bases between the germline ends. Germline-derived CDR1 and CDR2 are SEHNR and FQNEAQ (reference sequence). This CDR3 contains 15 residues. The CDR3 sequence: CASSLRDGATDTQYF. The CDR3 bases are TGTGCCAGCAGCTTACGGGACGGAGCCACAGATACGCAGTATTTT.

The genes are TRBV30 and TRBJ2-1; D is unresolved. CDR3 size: 13 residues. V lost 2 bases and J lost 4, with 9 bases in between. CDR1 GTSNPN and CDR2 SVGIG come from the germline V gene (reference sequence). CDR3 sequence (DNA): TGTGCCTGGAGTTCGGTTGGATACAATGAGCAGTTCTTC. It is translated as CAWSSVGYNEQFF.

This chain uses TRBV29-1 with TRBJ1-1; D is ambiguous. There are 15 residues in the CDR3. Germline lookup yields CDR1 SQVTM and CDR2 ANQGSEA. V was clipped by 2 bases and J by 1 base, with 14 bases between them. The chain's CDR3 is CSVEFRYRPNTEAFF. The CDR3 DNA follows: TGCAGCGTTGAATTTCGGTACCGACCGAACACTGAAGCTTTCTTT. The variable domain in full, completed from reference TRBV29-1 and TRBJ1-1, reads SAVISQKPSRDICQRGTSLTIQCQVDSQVTMMFWYRQQPGQSLTLIATANQGSEATYESGFVIDKFPISRPNLTFSTLTVSNMSPEDSSIYLCSVEFRYRPNTEAFFGQGTRLTVV.

The V and J genes are TRBV30 and TRBJ1-1; D is unclear. Trimming took 2 bases from V and 3 from J, leaving 7 bases between them. This CDR3 region has 12 residues. CDR1 is GTSNPN, CDR2 SVGIG, per germline (reference sequence). CDR3 region: CAWSSGYTEAFF. CDR3 nucleotides: TGTGCCTGGAGTTCTGGATACACTGAAGCTTTCTTT.

V and J are TRBV30 and TRBJ1-5; 9 bases match TRBD1. This CDR3 is 15 amino acids long. Trimming took 0 bases from V and 4 from J; bases not matched to a gene: 4. Germline assignment: CDR1 GTSNPN and CDR2 SVGIG (reference sequence). This CDR3 is CAWSVLGQGNQPQHF. CDR3 coding DNA: TGTGCCTGGAGTGTACTTGGACAGGGGAATCAGCCCCAGCATTTT.

The CDR3 nucleotides are TGTGCCAGCAGTACAGGGTGGGGTGATCAGCCCCAGCATTTT. It yields the protein CASSTGWGDQPQHF. The gene calls are TRBV6-5 and TRBJ1-5, with a weak D call TRBD1 (6 bases). The CDR3 runs to 14 residues. Germline V gene lookup returns CDR1 MNHEY and CDR2 SVGAGI. Deletions cut 5 bases from V and 5 bases from J, with 13 bases between.

The rearrangement joins TRBV30 to TRBJ2-1; weak D call: TRBD1 (6 bases). Trimming took off 4 bases at V and 7 bases at J, with 14 bases between the two ends. The germline V gene has CDR1 GTSNPN and CDR2 SVGIG (reference sequence). The CDR3 is made up of 13 amino acids. CDR3 residues: CAWTGHPLNEQFF. The CDR3, as DNA: TGTGCCTGGACGGGACACCCCTTGAATGAGCAGTTCTTC.

This chain connects TRBV20-1 to TRBJ1-2; perhaps TRBD1 as D (5 bases). This CDR3 has 11 residues. CDR1 is DFQATT and CDR2 is SNEGSKA in the germline V gene (reference sequence). The V and J ends lost 5 bases and 13 bases respectively, with 17 bases between them. The CDR3 reads CSARRRGVPTF. CDR3 sequence (DNA): TGCAGTGCTCGAAGAAGGGGTGTCCCCACCTTC.

The rearrangement joins TRBV27 to TRBJ1-5, with 9 bases aligning to TRBD1. After removal of 6 bases from V and 1 base from J, the junction contained 7 bases not matched to a gene. Germline values: CDR1 MNHEY, CDR2 SMNVEV (reference sequence). This CDR3 spans 16 amino acids. The CDR3 region has the DNA TGTGCCAGCAGGGGACAGGGCTCGTTGAGCAATCAGCCCCAGCATTTT. Residues: CASRGQGSLSNQPQHF.

The chain couples TRBV23-1 to TRBJ1-1, with D possibly matching TRBD1 (6 bases). TRBV23-1 is classed as an ORF, of uncertain function. Between the trimmed V and J ends, which lost 9 bases and 1 base, there was a span of 12 bases. The CDR3 runs to 13 residues. In DNA, the CDR3 is TGCGCCAGGCCCGGACAGAGGAACACTGAAGCTTTCTTT. Translation gives CARPGQRNTEAFF.